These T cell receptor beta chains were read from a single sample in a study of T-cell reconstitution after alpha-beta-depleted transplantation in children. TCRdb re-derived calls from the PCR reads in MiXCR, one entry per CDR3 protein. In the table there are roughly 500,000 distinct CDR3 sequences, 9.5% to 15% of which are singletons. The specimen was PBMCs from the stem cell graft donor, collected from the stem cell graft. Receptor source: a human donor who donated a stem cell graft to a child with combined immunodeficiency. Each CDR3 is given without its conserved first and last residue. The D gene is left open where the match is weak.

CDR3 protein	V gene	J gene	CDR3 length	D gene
ASSLYLAGGVGETQY	TRBV5-6	TRBJ2-5	15	TRBD2
ASSLQRGGAYEQY	TRBV7-6	TRBJ2-7	13	TRBD2
ASSLDRGATGELF	TRBV5-1	TRBJ2-2	13	TRBD1
ASSYSWGTSYNSPLH	TRBV6-5	TRBJ1-6	15	NA
ASSLRQYSETQY	TRBV28	TRBJ2-5	12	NA
SARRGREQFQTQY	TRBV20-1	TRBJ2-3	13	NA
ASRLKNTDTQY	TRBV3-1	TRBJ2-3	11	NA
ASSRGQGLNEQF	TRBV6-1	TRBJ2-1	12	TRBD1
ASSEVVGSEY	TRBV12-3/TRBV12-4	TRBJ2-7	10	NA
ATSSPWGVEQY	TRBV15	TRBJ2-7	11	NA
ASSETGQGDPY	TRBV5-1	TRBJ2-4	11	TRBD1
ASSEGVVDKETQY	TRBV10-1	TRBJ2-5	13	NA
ASTIRGDGELF	TRBV7-9	TRBJ2-2	11	NA
ASSPRLGHQPQH	TRBV12-3/TRBV12-4	TRBJ1-5	12	NA
ASSLGQGLSSYEQY	TRBV7-9	TRBJ2-7	14	TRBD1
ATSDLSSLGSYNEQF	TRBV24-1	TRBJ2-1	15	NA
ASSPTGWNTEAF	TRBV27	TRBJ1-1	12	NA
SAREAASSYEQY	TRBV20-1	TRBJ2-7	12	NA
SAKGGKENYGYT	TRBV20-1	TRBJ1-2	12	NA
ASSQTGWSEKLF	TRBV27	TRBJ1-4	12	TRBD1
ASSFLGDGNQPQH	TRBV12-3/TRBV12-4	TRBJ1-5	13	NA
ASSVAVGSYEQY	TRBV9	TRBJ2-7	12	NA
ATSETGTGAGELF	TRBV24-1	TRBJ2-2	13	TRBD1
ATSSGYGHHYGYT	TRBV15	TRBJ1-2	13	NA
ASRRSGTPQETQY	TRBV6-1	TRBJ2-5	13	NA
ASSQDEQGASYEQY	TRBV3-1	TRBJ2-7	14	TRBD1
ASSIVSYSAGYQETQY	TRBV19	TRBJ2-5	16	NA
ASSELDYTDTQY	TRBV25-1	TRBJ2-3	12	NA
ASSSPRGTYNEQF	TRBV12-3/TRBV12-4	TRBJ2-1	13	TRBD2
ASSLWGDEQF	TRBV9	TRBJ2-1	10	NA
ASSLTEAVGYT	TRBV6-1	TRBJ1-2	11	NA